These 19 T cell receptor beta chains were all obtained from the same sample, sequenced in a study of blood T cell repertoires in COVID-19. Data came from immunoSEQ multiplex PCR; TCRdb stores just in-frame clones and leaves some out. The profile covers nearly 95,000 clones, with approximately 79% appearing a single time and around 4% taken by the ten largest. The sequenced sample consisted of peripheral blood. Receptors were obtained from a man between 65 and 80 years old with COVID-19, enrolled during active disease.

This clone occurred a few times. The chain has TRBV24-1 and TRBJ1-5; D remains ambiguous. V was shortened by 1 base and J by 11 bases, with 14 bases between the two germline ends. Germline CDR1 reads KGHDR; CDR2 reads SFDVKD. The CDR3 length is 14 residues. Here the CDR3 DNA reads TGTGCCACCAGTGATTTCGGCCAGACATGGGCCCAGCATTTT. This encodes CATSDFGQTWAQHF.

This clone was counted a few times. The chain recombines TRBV5-1 with TRBJ2-2; 8 positions agree with TRBD1. The CDR3 covers 14 residues. V was pared by 4 bases and J by 6 bases, with 5 bases of the junction left unmatched. Germline V gene lookup returns CDR1 SGHRS and CDR2 YFSETQ. The CDR3 here is CASSPGQEAGELFF. The CDR3 nucleotides read TGCGCCAGCAGCCCGGGACAGGAGGCCGGGGAGCTGTTTTTT.

The chain combines TRBV29-1 with TRBJ1-2, with TRBD1 matching 10 bases. CDR3 length: 15 residues. Germline CDR1 and CDR2: SQVTM and ANQGSEA. V lost 6 bases to trimming and J lost 7 bases; unmatched junction nucleotides: 14. The CDR3 protein is CSVAGTGAFESGYTF. CDR3 DNA: TGCAGCGTCGCCGGGACAGGGGCCTTTGAGAGTGGCTACACCTTC.

This clone has a handful of counts. The V gene is TRBV28, the J gene TRBJ1-5; D perhaps matches TRBD1 (6 bases). The germline V gene has CDR1 MDHEN and CDR2 SYDVKM. Trimming shortened V by 1 base and J by 4 bases, and 14 bases separated the two germline ends. The CDR3 has 16 residues. CDR3 in DNA: TGTGCCAGCAGTTTATTTCGGGGGGCTGGAAATCAGCCCCAGCATTTT. As protein: CASSLFRGAGNQPQHF.

This clone was seen at least ten times. CDR3: CASSRAGVWYGYTF. CDR3 nucleotides: TGTGCCAGCAGCCGAGCCGGGGTTTGGTATGGCTACACCTTC. The V gene is TRBV14, the J gene TRBJ1-2, with D hard to call. With 4 bases removed from V and 5 bases from J, the gap between germline ends came to 14 bases. The CDR3 contains 14 residues. Germline V lookup: CDR1 SGHDN, CDR2 FVKESK.

The chain has TRBV30 and TRBJ2-3; tentative D call: TRBD2 (6 bases). Germline assignment: CDR1 GTSNPN and CDR2 SVGIG (reference sequence). V was pared by 3 bases and J by 1 base, with 17 bases between. The CDR3 extends over 16 amino acids. The CDR3 DNA sequence: TGTGCCTGGAGCCGAAGACTAGTACGTCGCACAGATACGCAGTATTTT. Encoded protein: CAWSRRLVRRTDTQYF.

The chain uses TRBV6-2 or TRBV6-3 and TRBJ2-6, with D maybe TRBD1 (5 bases). The V gene's germline CDR1 is MNHEY and CDR2 SVGEGT. The length of the CDR3 is 17 residues. V was trimmed by 2 bases and J by 1 base, leaving 12 bases between them. This CDR3 is CASSYGMGRSGANVLTF. The CDR3 DNA reads as TGTGCCAGCAGTTACGGGATGGGGCGGTCTGGGGCCAACGTCCTGACTTTC.

The V gene is TRBV9, the J gene TRBJ2-7; tentatively, D is TRBD1 (6 bases). Germline V lookup: CDR1 SGDLS, CDR2 YYNGEE. The length of the CDR3 is 13 residues. With 4 bases removed from V and 5 bases from J, the gap between germline ends came to 13 bases. CDR3 coding DNA: TGTGCCAGCAGCCTCACAGGGAACCACGAGCAGTACTTC. This sequence encodes CASSLTGNHEQYF.

The chain recombines TRBV27 with TRBJ2-7, with 9 bases matching TRBD2. Germline-derived CDR1 and CDR2 are MNHEY and SMNVEV (reference sequence). CDR3 length equals 13 residues. J lost 4 bases, V lost 10 bases, and 8 bases had no gene match. This CDR3 reads CATAPAGGYEQYF. The CDR3 region has the DNA TGTGCCACCGCCCCAGCGGGAGGTTACGAGCAGTACTTC.

The chain joins TRBV5-6 to TRBJ2-7, with 10 bases aligning to TRBD2. V lost 1 base, J lost 3 bases, and 1 base stayed unmatched. Germline V CDR1 and CDR2: SGHDT, YYEEEE. The CDR3 spans 14 residues. CDR3 nucleotides: TGTGCCAGCAGCTTGACTAGCGGGGTCTACGAGCAGTACTTC. It specifies CASSLTSGVYEQYF.

V is TRBV28 and J is TRBJ1-2, with 8 bases aligning to TRBD1. The CDR3 has 13 amino acids. CDR1 is MDHEN, CDR2 SYDVKM, per germline. V gave up 5 bases and J gave up 7 bases; unmatched junction bases: 6. The DNA for the CDR3 is TGTGCCAGCAGTAGCCAGGGGGCTGGTGGCTACACCTTC. Amino acid sequence: CASSSQGAGGYTF.

The gene calls are TRBV19 and TRBJ2-5, with 9 bases aligning to TRBD2. The J segment lost 5 bases and the V segment lost 4 bases, leaving 8 bases of the junction unmatched. The CDR3 totals 15 residues. Germline V gives CDR1 LNHDA, CDR2 SQIVND (reference sequence). The CDR3 reads CASSTLGLAWETQYF. The CDR3 nucleotides read TGTGCCAGTAGTACCCTCGGACTAGCGTGGGAGACCCAGTACTTC.

The V and J genes are TRBV24-1 and TRBJ2-3; 14 nucleotides agree with TRBD2. There are 18 residues in the CDR3. Germline CDR1 reads KGHDR; CDR2 reads SFDVKD. The V and J ends lost 4 bases and 4 bases, in that order; junction bases with no gene match: 9. Here the CDR3 DNA reads TGTGCCACCAGTGAGTTGCCGGGACTAGCGGGAGTAGCAGATACGCAGTATTTT. Its protein is CATSELPGLAGVADTQYF.

Only a few counts were recorded for this clone. The chain recombines TRBV5-6 with TRBJ1-1, with a weak D call TRBD1 (6 bases). Germline CDR1 SGHDT, CDR2 YYEEEE. Trimming cost V 1 base and J 5 bases, with 9 bases left between them. CDR3 length: 13 amino acids. For the CDR3, the DNA is TGTGCCAGCAGCTTGACAGGGCGGACTGAAGCTTTCTTT. It encodes CASSLTGRTEAFF.

The chain has TRBV28 and TRBJ1-5, with 8 bases aligning to TRBD1. Germline CDR1 MDHEN, CDR2 SYDVKM. V gave up 7 bases and J gave up 5 bases; unmatched junction bases: 10. This CDR3 region has 15 residues. CDR3 region: CASTSGGGGYQPQHF. In nucleotides, the CDR3 is TGTGCCAGCACTTCAGGGGGCGGAGGGTATCAGCCCCAGCATTTT.

This clone appeared a few times. This chain links TRBV28 with TRBJ1-1, with D unresolved. CDR1 and CDR2 from the germline V gene are MDHEN and SYDVKM. Trimming cost V 8 bases and J 7 bases, with 17 bases left between them. CDR3 length: 13 amino acids. CDR3 nucleotide sequence: TGTGCCAGCGTTACGCGGGCCTTTGGTGAAGCTTTCTTT. It yields the protein CASVTRAFGEAFF.

This rearrangement joins TRBV6-5 to TRBJ2-7; D call uncertain. Germline-derived CDR1 and CDR2 are MNHEY and SVGAGI. CDR3 length: 10 residues. Trimming took off 7 bases at V and 3 bases at J, with 4 bases between the two ends. CDR3 loop: CASTGYEQYF. CDR3 in DNA: TGTGCCAGCACAGGCTACGAGCAGTACTTC.

The chain combines TRBV27 with TRBJ2-7; D is perhaps TRBD2 (5 bases). This CDR3 contains 15 residues. Trimming cost V 5 bases and J 4 bases, with 18 bases left between them. The germline V gene encodes CDR1 MNHEY and CDR2 SMNVEV (reference sequence). DNA of the CDR3: TGTGCCAGCAGTATCATAGGTCAGGAGGTGTACGAGCAGTACTTC. Translation gives CASSIIGQEVYEQYF.

The V call is TRBV18, the J call TRBJ2-1, with TRBD1 matching over 7 bases. The V segment lost 4 bases and the J segment 5 bases; nucleotides outside the gene matches: 2. In germline, CDR1 is KGHSH, CDR2 LQKENI. The CDR3 is 13 amino acids. CDR3 region: CASSRQGNNEQFF. The CDR3 nucleotides read TGTGCCAGCTCACGACAGGGAAACAATGAGCAGTTCTTC. Complete variable domain (other parts from reference TRBV18 and TRBJ2-1): NAGVMQNPRHLVRRRGQEARLRCSPMKGHSHVYWYRQLPEEGLKFMVYLQKENIIDESGMPKERFSAEFPKEGPSILRIQQVVRGDSAAYFCASSRQGNNEQFFGPGTRLTVL.